The source of this T cell receptor beta chain is a study of CD8+CD57+ T cells in acquired aplastic anemia. General study points: Patients and controls shared twenty-nine CD8+ CDR3 sequences, highly expressed in patients.

Germline V gene lookup returns CDR1 SNHLY and CDR2 FYNNEI. The CDR3 totals 11 residues. V was trimmed by 3 bases and J by 12 bases, leaving 11 bases between them. Profiling of TCR beta VDJ combinations and CDR3 sequences used genomic DNA as template. From the reads, TCRdb called clonotypes with MiXCR, one entry per CDR3 protein. The sample contains under 200,000 distinct CDR3 sequences, around 65% of which appear only once. Note on this clonotype: Its antigen is not known.

The chain links TRBV2 to TRBJ1-1, with unresolved D. This receptor was obtained from a human donor with severe aplastic anemia or a healthy control (not recorded which). What was sequenced was sorted CD4+, CD8+, or CD8+CD57+ T cells (not recorded which) from PBMCs. The CDR3 DNA follows: TGTGCCAGCAGTGAGGCCGGGCGGACTTTCTTT. Translating it yields CASSEAGRTFF.